The 30 T cell receptor beta chains listed next were all sequenced from one sample in a study of beta chain features in type 1 diabetes. Sequenced material consisted of expressed TCRB transcripts (all of the isolated RNA was reverse transcribed). Assay used: immunoSEQ multiplex PCR; TCRdb lists only in-frame clones, some missing. The data hold 130,000 to 150,000 clones, with 10% observed a single time. The sequencing input was naive CD4+ T cells from blood. These receptors were collected from a man younger than 35 in good health.

V gene TRBV6-6 combines with J gene TRBJ2-7, with TRBD1 matching 8 bases. Germline CDR1 reads MNHNY; CDR2 reads SVGAGI (reference sequence). This CDR3 contains 16 residues. Germline trimming cut 2 bases from V and 5 bases from J; bases unmatched to any gene: 11. This CDR3 reads CASSYRPQGAKDEQYF. In nucleotides, the CDR3 is TGTGCCAGCAGTTACAGGCCCCAGGGGGCAAAAGACGAGCAGTACTTC.

The V and J genes are TRBV6-6 and TRBJ1-5, with 7 bases aligning to TRBD1. The CDR3 contains 13 residues. Germline V gene data show CDR1 as MNHNY and CDR2 as SVGAGI (reference sequence). The J segment lost 3 bases and the V segment lost 6 bases, leaving 2 bases of the junction unmatched. The CDR3 bases are TGTGCCAGCAGGGGGACAGACAATCAGCCCCAGCATTTT. Its protein is CASRGTDNQPQHF.

This clone has at least ten counts. Germline and junction disagree at one end, which may indicate a read error. The chain combines TRBV18 with TRBJ2-5; D unclear. The V gene's germline CDR1 is KGHSH and CDR2 LQKENI. The CDR3 length is 13 residues. The CDR3 coding sequence is TGTGCCAGCGCACCAGGCGGTGGTGAGACCCAGTACTTC. Encoded protein: CASAPGGGETQYF.

Only a few counts were recorded for this clone. The J gene is TRBJ2-3, the V gene TRBV7-6, with D unclear. Per the germline V gene, CDR1 is SGHVS and CDR2 is FNYEAQ. V lost 5 bases, J lost 2 bases, and 14 bases lay in between. The CDR3 has 15 amino acids. Here the CDR3 DNA reads TGTGCCAGCAGCCCGACAACTCGAGACACAGATACGCAGTATTTT. Its protein is CASSPTTRDTDTQYF. Using reference TRBV7-6 and TRBJ2-3 for the parts outside the CDR3, the full variable domain is GAGVSQSPRYKVTKRGQDVALRCDPISGHVSLYWYRQALGQGPEFLTYFNYEAQQDKSGLPNDRFSAERPEGSISTLTIQRTEQRDSAMYRCASSPTTRDTDTQYFGPGTRLTVL.

V usage is TRBV29-1 and J usage is TRBJ2-7; 7 nucleotides match TRBD2. From germline, CDR1 is SQVTM and CDR2 ANQGSEA. The CDR3 sequence is 13 residues long. V was pared by 3 bases and J by 5 bases, with 7 bases of the junction left unmatched. CDR3 coding DNA: TGCAGCGTTGATAGGGAGGGGTTGAACGAGCAGTACTTC. Protein: CSVDREGLNEQYF.

The V and J genes are TRBV12-2 and TRBJ2-7; the listed D gene, TRBD1, was not tested against the DNA. TRBV12-2 has pseudogene status. CDR3 length: 18 amino acids. In DNA, the CDR3 is TGTGCAAGTCGCTTCACCCCACTTCCGGGACAGGGTCCGTACGAGCAGTACTTC. As protein: CASRFTPLPGQGPYEQYF.

The rearrangement uses TRBV7-8 and TRBJ2-2; 9 nucleotides align to TRBD1. The germline gives CDR1 SGHVS, CDR2 FQNEAQ. The CDR3 is 16 residues long. Trimming at V came to 5 bases and at J to 6 bases, leaving 10 bases not matched to a gene. The CDR3 DNA follows: TGTGCCAGCAGCATTCCGGGACAGGGTAATTCCGGGGAGCTGTTTTTT. Its translation: CASSIPGQGNSGELFF. The variable domain in full, with the rest retrieved from reference TRBV7-8 and TRBJ2-2, is GAGVSQSPRYKVAKRGQDVALRCDPISGHVSLFWYQQALGQGPEFLTYFQNEAQLDKSGLPSDRFFAERPEGSVSTLKIQRTQQEDSAVYLCASSIPGQGNSGELFFGEGSRLTVL.

The chain combines TRBV7-3 with TRBJ1-6; the D gene is possibly TRBD1 (5 bases). The CDR3 runs 15 residues. CDR1 is SGHTA and CDR2 is FQGTGA in the germline V gene. V lost 6 bases and J 10 bases, leaving 19 bases between the germline ends. This CDR3 reads CASSSSGLGGSPLHF. CDR3 nucleotides: TGTGCCAGCAGTTCCAGTGGCCTCGGGGGATCACCCCTCCACTTT.

The chain uses TRBV27 and TRBJ2-7; unclear D gene. There are 16 residues in the CDR3. Deletions cut 0 bases from V and 0 bases from J, with 12 bases between. CDR1 and CDR2 (germline): MNHEY, SMNVEV (reference sequence). CDR3 in DNA: TGTGCCAGCAGTTTATCGACTTCTCGCTTCTCCTACGAGCAGTACTTC. It encodes CASSLSTSRFSYEQYF.

The CDR3 is CASSPQDRENTEAFF. Here the CDR3 DNA reads TGTGCCAGCTCACCGCAGGACAGGGAGAACACTGAAGCTTTCTTT. V is TRBV18 and J is TRBJ1-1; 8 positions match TRBD1. CDR1 KGHSH and CDR2 LQKENI come from the germline V gene. V lost 3 bases, J lost 1 base, and 4 bases stayed unmatched. The CDR3 has 15 residues.

This clone occurred a few times. The rearrangement joins TRBV6-1 to TRBJ2-2, with a weak D call TRBD2 (6 bases). Germline loops: CDR1 MNHNS, CDR2 SASEGT. The V gene lost 6 bases and the J gene lost 5 bases, with 16 bases spanning the gap. This CDR3 has 15 residues. CDR3 protein: CASSDGRAGTGELFF. In DNA, the CDR3 is TGTGCCAGCAGCGACGGCAGGGCGGGGACCGGGGAGCTGTTTTTT.

The chain has TRBV5-1 and TRBJ2-7, with 7 positions matching TRBD1. The CDR3 consists of 13 residues. V shed 7 bases and J 2 bases; nucleotides not matched to a gene: 6. Germline V gene lookup returns CDR1 SGHRS and CDR2 YFSETQ. CDR3 loop: CASAGTETYEQYF. In nucleotides, the CDR3 is TGCGCCAGCGCCGGGACAGAGACCTACGAGCAGTACTTC.

The chain recombines TRBV7-2 with TRBJ1-2; D is undetermined. CDR1 and CDR2 (germline): SGHTA, FQGNSA. There are 13 residues in the CDR3. The V gene lost 2 bases and the J gene lost 1 base, with 5 bases spanning the gap. CDR3 in amino acids: CASSLLRNYGYTF. CDR3 DNA: TGTGCCAGCAGCTTACTCCGTAACTATGGCTACACCTTC. The full variable domain, its missing parts supplied by reference TRBV7-2 and TRBJ1-2, is GAGVSQSPSNKVTEKGKDVELRCDPISGHTALYWYRQSLGQGLEFLIYFQGNSAPDKSGLPSDRFSAERTGGSVSTLTIQRTQQEDSAVYLCASSLLRNYGYTFGSGTRLTVV.

The gene calls are TRBV5-1 and TRBJ2-3; 12 bases match TRBD2. CDR1 and CDR2 from the germline V gene are SGHRS and YFSETQ. This CDR3 is built from 18 residues. The ends lost 4 bases at V and 5 bases at J; junction bases unmatched: 14. The DNA of the CDR3 is TGCGCCAGCAGCGAACTAGCGGGGGGCCCTAGGGTCGGAGATACGCAGTATTTT. Protein product: CASSELAGGPRVGDTQYF. Complete variable domain (other parts from reference TRBV5-1 and TRBJ2-3): KAGVTQTPRYLIKTRGQQVTLSCSPISGHRSVSWYQQTPGQGLQFLFEYFSETQRNKGNFPGRFSGRQFSNSRSEMNVSTLELGDSALYLCASSELAGGPRVGDTQYFGPGTRLTVL.

This sequence joins TRBV29-1 and TRBJ1-3; a weak D match, TRBD1 (5 bases). The germline CDR1 and CDR2 sequences are SQVTM and ANQGSEA. V shed 4 bases and J shed 0 bases, with 7 bases lying between them. The CDR3 is 13 amino acids. The CDR3, as DNA: TGCAGCGTTGTAGGGGACTCTGGAAACACCATATATTTT. Translation: CSVVGDSGNTIYF.

The chain recombines TRBV7-8 with TRBJ2-3; 7 bases fit TRBD2. Germline CDR1 reads SGHVS; CDR2 reads FQNEAQ. The CDR3 runs 15 residues. The trim removed 1 base at V and 1 base at J, leaving 2 bases unmatched. The CDR3 nucleotides read TGTGCCAGCAGCTTAGGTGCGGGAGGCACAGATACGCAGTATTTT. Protein product: CASSLGAGGTDTQYF.

This clone was detected a few times. The chain is built from TRBV6-1 and TRBJ2-7; 7 positions match TRBD1. The CDR3 contains 13 residues. V was clipped by 5 bases and J by 3 bases; unmatched bases: 4. Germline values: CDR1 MNHNS, CDR2 SASEGT. CDR3 coding DNA: TGTGCCAGCAGTTGGACAGGTATCTACGAGCAGTACTTC. The encoded protein is CASSWTGIYEQYF.

The chain combines TRBV6-6 with TRBJ2-1; D not resolved. The CDR3 has 13 amino acids. The ends were cut back, 6 bases at V and 6 bases at J, with 12 bases in the middle. Germline CDR1 MNHNY, CDR2 SVGAGI (reference sequence). The CDR3 is CASRSGPRNEQFF. The CDR3 coding sequence is TGTGCCAGCAGAAGTGGGCCGCGCAATGAGCAGTTCTTC.

This clone came up a few times. The CDR3 here is CASSLGQAKGFYEQYF. The CDR3 DNA reads TGTGCCAGCAGCTTAGGACAGGCCAAAGGGTTCTACGAGCAGTACTTC. The chain employs TRBV7-8 and TRBJ2-7, with a weak D call TRBD1 (6 bases). Looked up from germline, CDR1 is SGHVS and CDR2 is FQNEAQ. The CDR3 runs to 16 residues. V was shortened by 1 base and J by 3 bases, with 16 bases between the two germline ends.

V gene TRBV7-3 combines with J gene TRBJ2-6; 7 nucleotides line up with TRBD1. CDR3 length equals 16 residues. Germline assignment: CDR1 SGHTA and CDR2 FQGTGA. V dropped 5 bases and J dropped 2; count of bases not matched to a gene: 6. The CDR3 coding sequence is TGTGCCAGCAGCATGACAGGGTGGGCTGGGGCCAACGTCCTGACTTTC. It is translated as CASSMTGWAGANVLTF. Combining the CDR3 with reference TRBV7-3 and TRBJ2-6 gives the whole variable domain GAGVSQTPSNKVTEKGKYVELRCDPISGHTALYWYRQSLGQGPEFLIYFQGTGAADDSGLPNDRFFAVRPEGSVSTLKIQRTERGDSAVYLCASSMTGWAGANVLTFGAGSRLTVL.

The V and J genes are TRBV11-2 and TRBJ2-5; possibly TRBD1 for D (5 bases). The V end was cut by 7 bases, the J end by 1 base, with 13 bases between. The germline V gene encodes CDR1 SGHAT and CDR2 FQNNGV. CDR3 length equals 14 residues. The CDR3 region has the DNA TGTGCCAGCACCCGATCGACAGCCCAAGAGACCCAGTACTTC. Translating it yields CASTRSTAQETQYF.

In this sample, this clone turned up a few times. The chain combines TRBV10-3 with TRBJ1-6; D is unresolved. Trimming left V 0 bases short and J 0 bases short, with 3 bases between. This CDR3 contains 15 residues. From germline, CDR1 is ENHRY and CDR2 SYGVKD. The CDR3 DNA follows: TGTGCCATCAGTGAGTCGAGCTCCTATAATTCACCCCTCCACTTT. As protein: CAISESSSYNSPLHF.

The chain joins TRBV5-1 to TRBJ2-3; 7 bases map to TRBD1. Germline CDR1 reads SGHRS; CDR2 reads YFSETQ. CDR3 size: 14 residues. V lost 2 bases, J lost 6 bases, and 6 bases stayed unmatched. The CDR3 sequence is CASSLLTGSDTQYF. The CDR3 bases are TGCGCCAGCAGCTTACTGACAGGGTCGGATACGCAGTATTTT.

This clone was seen a few times. V and J are TRBV7-9 and TRBJ1-4, with 9 nucleotides matching TRBD1. The CDR3 runs to 18 residues. Looked up from germline, CDR1 is SEHNR and CDR2 is FQNEAQ (reference sequence). The J segment lost 6 bases and the V segment lost 5 bases, leaving 16 bases of the junction unmatched. The CDR3 sequence is CASSGPGTGIVFDEKLFF. The CDR3 coding sequence is TGTGCCAGCAGCGGACCAGGGACAGGGATAGTTTTTGATGAAAAACTGTTTTTT.

The chain is built from TRBV6-5 and TRBJ2-3; the D gene is possibly TRBD2 (6 bases). Looked up from germline, CDR1 is MNHEY and CDR2 is SVGAGI. CDR3 length: 13 residues. V dropped 6 bases and J dropped 6 bases, with 13 bases sitting between them. DNA of the CDR3: TGTGCCAGCAGGTCCCCGGGGGTGGATACGCAGTATTTT. Translating gives CASRSPGVDTQYF.

The gene calls are TRBV7-2 and TRBJ1-3; D is possibly TRBD1 (6 bases). V lost 5 bases and J lost 2, with 13 bases in between. Germline CDR1 and CDR2: SGHTA and FQGNSA. The CDR3 runs 15 residues. CDR3 amino acids: CASSQDSNPGNTIYF. CDR3 in DNA: TGTGCCAGCAGCCAGGACAGTAACCCTGGAAACACCATATATTTT.

The DNA for the CDR3 is TGTGCCAGTAGTAGACTAGCCCCGGGGACCGGGGAGCTGTTTTTT. Residues: CASSRLAPGTGELFF. The genes are TRBV19 and TRBJ2-2, with 7 bases fitting TRBD2. The CDR3 has 15 amino acids. V gave up 4 bases and J gave up 5 bases; unmatched junction bases: 7. CDR1 and CDR2 (germline): LNHDA, SQIVND (reference sequence).

This clone appeared many times. This rearrangement joins TRBV28 to TRBJ1-2; 7 bases match TRBD1. The ends lost 8 bases at V and 5 bases at J; junction bases unmatched: 8. Germline-derived CDR1 and CDR2 are MDHEN and SYDVKM. This CDR3 spans 13 amino acids. Here the CDR3 reads CASAAPGGYGYTF. The CDR3 DNA reads as TGTGCCAGCGCCGCACCAGGGGGGTATGGCTACACCTTC.

This chain links TRBV7-2 with TRBJ2-7, with D possibly TRBD1 on 5 matching bases. Between the trimmed V and J ends, which lost 2 bases and 0 bases, there was a span of 11 bases. Germline V gene lookup returns CDR1 SGHTA and CDR2 FQGNSA. The CDR3 runs to 15 residues. CDR3 nucleotide sequence: TGTGCCAGCAGCTTATGGGGCACCAACTCCTACGAGCAGTACTTC. Its protein product is CASSLWGTNSYEQYF. The whole variable domain, filled in from reference TRBV7-2 and TRBJ2-7, reads GAGVSQSPSNKVTEKGKDVELRCDPISGHTALYWYRQSLGQGLEFLIYFQGNSAPDKSGLPSDRFSAERTGGSVSTLTIQRTQQEDSAVYLCASSLWGTNSYEQYFGPGTRLTVT.

The chain joins TRBV2 to TRBJ2-1; 8 positions match TRBD1. The CDR3 loop spans 13 amino acids. Germline V gene sequence: CDR1 SNHLY, CDR2 FYNNEI. V was clipped by 8 bases and J by 9 bases; unmatched bases: 9. The CDR3 nucleotides are TGTGCCAGCTTGGTCAGGGGGCTCGGTGAGCAGTTCTTC. Its translation is CASLVRGLGEQFF. The entire variable domain, with the rest obtained from reference TRBV2 and TRBJ2-1, is as follows: EPEVTQTPSHQVTQMGQEVILRCVPISNHLYFYWYRQILGQKVEFLVSFYNNEISEKSEIFDDQFSVERPDGSNFTLKIRSTKLEDSAMYFCASLVRGLGEQFFGPGTRLTVL.